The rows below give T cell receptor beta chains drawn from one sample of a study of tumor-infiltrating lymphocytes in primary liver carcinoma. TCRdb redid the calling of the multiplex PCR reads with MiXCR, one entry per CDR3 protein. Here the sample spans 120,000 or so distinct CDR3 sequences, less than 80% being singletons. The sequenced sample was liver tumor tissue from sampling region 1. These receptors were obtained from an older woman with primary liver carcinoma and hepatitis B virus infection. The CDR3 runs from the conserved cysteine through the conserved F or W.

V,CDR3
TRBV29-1,CSVRRGLDTEAFF
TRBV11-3,CASIPGTGGNYKQYF
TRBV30,CAWSHSGGTDTQYF
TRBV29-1,CSVELSGGWSQQFF
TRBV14,CASSQDLYAVGSYNLLLHF
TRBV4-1,CASSQLGQFNVLTF
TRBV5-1,CASSLEGGQFF
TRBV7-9,CASSLGGRNIQYF
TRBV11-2,CASSLFSSGSSSEQFF
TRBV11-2,CASSLRRWNTQYF
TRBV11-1,CASSLGGGHTGELFF
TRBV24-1,CATSDSPGQGSGGANVPTF